The sequence of this T cell receptor beta chain was determined in a study of beta chain features in type 1 diabetes. Study outcomes and limitations: Compared to healthy donors, patients appeared to have naive, central memory and Treg TCRB repertoires that were more alike.

Expressed TCRB transcripts were sequenced, since all the RNA that had been isolated was reverse transcribed. Measured with immunoSEQ multiplex PCR; TCRdb has only the in-frame clones, and not every one. Of about 360,000 clones in the sample, roughly 12% were seen once. This clone has just a few counts. Its specificity is unknown. Within the sample, other DNA sequences also encode this same CDR3. The V and J ends lost 2 bases and 5 bases, in that order; junction bases with no gene match: 3. The CDR3 length is 14 residues. Germline CDR1 is SGDLS and CDR2 is YYNGEE. This chain connects TRBV9 to TRBJ1-1; 10 bases align to TRBD1. The sequence derives from a man between 18 and 35 years old in good health. Material: naive CD4+ T cells from blood. The CDR3 is CASSVGDRGTEAFF. DNA for the CDR3: TGTGCCAGCAGCGTCGGGGACAGGGGTACTGAAGCTTTCTTT. Full variable domain (missing parts from reference TRBV9 and TRBJ1-1): DSGVTQTPKHLITATGQRVTLRCSPRSGDLSVYWYQQSLDQGLQFLIQYYNGEERAKGNILERFSAQQFPDLHSELNLSSLELGDSALYFCASSVGDRGTEAFFGQGTRLTVV.